The 14 T cell receptor beta chains given below trace back to one sample, sequenced in a study of T cell responses to AZD1222 COVID-19 vaccine (dated by TCRdb to the early 2020s). The time point label corresponds to: baseline before first vaccination. The method was the immunoSEQ multiplex PCR assay. In its TCRdb copy, this immuneACCESS table keeps in-frame sequences only and misses some clones. Where compared with another copy, unresolved V genes explain less than half of these, and the others have no known cause. For this sample there are 75,000 to 90,000 clones; roughly 90% appear just once. The ten top clones hold around 4.9% of the sample. Sequencing was performed on peripheral blood, taken on day 0 of AZD1222 vaccination. The receptor set was obtained from an adult in good health.

The chain recombines TRBV28 with TRBJ1-3; weak D call: TRBD1 (6 bases). V lost 2 bases and J lost 0, with 11 bases in between. In germline, CDR1 is MDHEN, CDR2 SYDVKM. The CDR3 runs to 16 residues. The CDR3 DNA reads as TGTGCCAGCAGTTTACTACAGGGTACCTCTGGAAACACCATATATTTT. Protein: CASSLLQGTSGNTIYF.

V usage is TRBV28 and J usage is TRBJ2-7, with D perhaps matching TRBD1 (6 bases). This CDR3 region has 14 residues. Per the germline V gene, CDR1 is MDHEN and CDR2 is SYDVKM. V was pared by 6 bases and J by 0 bases, with 12 bases between. The CDR3 sequence: CASSRTGSSYEQYF. The CDR3 DNA is TGTGCCAGCAGCCGCACAGGGAGCTCCTACGAGCAGTACTTC.

The chain combines TRBV9 with TRBJ2-7, with D perhaps given as TRBD1 or TRBD2 (5 bases each). Germline CDR1 SGDLS, CDR2 YYNGEE. The CDR3 is made up of 14 amino acids. V was pared by 3 bases and J by 2 bases, with 12 bases between. This chain's CDR3 is CASSALPGPYEQYF. The CDR3 coding sequence is TGTGCCAGCAGCGCCCTCCCGGGGCCCTACGAGCAGTACTTC.

This chain links TRBV10-3 with TRBJ2-7, with D perhaps matching TRBD1 (6 bases). This CDR3 region has 15 residues. Trimming pared 0 bases from V and 5 bases from J, leaving 14 bases between. Germline V gives CDR1 ENHRY, CDR2 SYGVKD. CDR3 DNA: TGTGCCATCAGTGAGTCTGTCCCAGGGGTTAACGAGCAGTACTTC. Translating gives CAISESVPGVNEQYF.

DNA for the CDR3: TGTGCCAGCAGCTTGGAAAGAGGGGAGGATTATGGAAACACCATATATTTT. It translates to CASSLERGEDYGNTIYF. This chain joins TRBV5-8 and TRBJ1-3; maybe TRBD1 (5 bases). The CDR3 is made up of 17 amino acids. Germline V CDR1 and CDR2: SGHTS, YDEGEE. The ends were cut back, 0 bases at V and 3 bases at J, with 16 bases in the middle.

V is TRBV5-8 and J is TRBJ2-7, with TRBD1 matching 7 bases. The germline gives CDR1 SGHTS, CDR2 YDEGEE. Germline trimming cut 3 bases from V and 4 bases from J; bases unmatched to any gene: 4. The CDR3 length is 13 residues. The CDR3 spells CASSSQGLYEQYF. The DNA of the CDR3 is TGTGCCAGCAGCTCACAGGGGTTGTACGAGCAGTACTTC.

J is TRBJ1-6 and V is TRBV5-6, with D uncertain. V dropped 3 bases and J dropped 8 bases, with 21 bases sitting between them. Germline CDR1 reads SGHDT; CDR2 reads YYEEEE. The CDR3 covers 17 residues. The CDR3 is CASSSLVGGSYYSPLHF. Written as DNA, the CDR3 is TGTGCCAGCAGCTCACTCGTTGGAGGCTCCTACTATTCACCCCTCCACTTT.

The table lists this clone with a count of one. The chain couples TRBV6-4 to TRBJ2-6; TRBD1 might be the D (6 bases). CDR1 MRHNA and CDR2 SNTAGT come from the germline V gene. Trimming cost V 5 bases and J 0 bases, with 11 bases left between them. This CDR3 is 16 amino acids long. CDR3 sequence reads: CASSKEQGSGANVLTF. The CDR3, as DNA: TGTGCCAGCAGTAAAGAACAGGGCTCTGGGGCCAACGTCCTGACTTTC.

The chain uses TRBV2 and TRBJ1-1; D perhaps matches TRBD1 (5 bases). Per the germline V gene, CDR1 is SNHLY and CDR2 is FYNNEI. The germline V and J ends were trimmed by 6 bases and 3 bases, with 17 bases remaining between them. CDR3 length equals 15 residues. The CDR3 loop reads CASRPVGALDTEAFF. The CDR3 DNA reads TGTGCCAGCAGGCCAGTCGGGGCCCTGGACACTGAAGCTTTCTTT.

This clone was seen only once. J is TRBJ2-3 and V is TRBV28; 14 bases are shared with TRBD2. The CDR3 extends over 18 amino acids. Germline trimming cut 4 bases from V and 4 bases from J; bases unmatched to any gene: 10. Germline V lookup: CDR1 MDHEN, CDR2 SYDVKM. Written as DNA, the CDR3 is TGTGCCAGCAGTTCCCAGACTAGCGGGGGGGCCCTTGCAGATACGCAGTATTTT. This translates into CASSSQTSGGALADTQYF.

The rearrangement links TRBV2 to TRBJ2-3; D not resolved. Trimming took 4 bases from V and 5 from J, leaving 10 bases between them. The germline V gene encodes CDR1 SNHLY and CDR2 FYNNEI. This CDR3 spans 13 amino acids. The CDR3 loop reads CASSVLGRDTQYF. The CDR3 region has the DNA TGTGCCAGCAGTGTATTGGGTAGAGATACGCAGTATTTT.

This clone was detected a few times. The chain recombines TRBV5-4 with TRBJ2-3, with 7 bases identical to TRBD1. V dropped 5 bases and J dropped 2; count of bases not matched to a gene: 8. CDR1 is SGHNT and CDR2 is YYREEE in the germline V gene (reference sequence). This CDR3 has 15 amino acids. The CDR3 is CASRRGDRVTDTQYF. The CDR3 nucleotides read TGTGCCAGCAGACGGGGAGACAGGGTCACAGATACGCAGTATTTT.

The J gene is TRBJ1-2, the V gene TRBV7-9, with D perhaps TRBD1 (5 bases). V was shortened by 5 bases and J by 6 bases, with 16 bases between the two germline ends. Germline V gene data show CDR1 as SEHNR and CDR2 as FQNEAQ (reference sequence). The CDR3 length is 14 residues. The CDR3 coding sequence is TGTGCCAGCAGCCCCTGGGGGGGGTGGAATGGCTACACCTTC. This gives the protein CASSPWGGWNGYTF.

The V and J genes are TRBV30 and TRBJ1-6; D gene unclear. This CDR3 has 14 amino acids. V gave up 3 bases and J gave up 5 bases, with 11 bases separating them. Germline V CDR1 and CDR2: GTSNPN, SVGIG (reference sequence). CDR3 loop: CAWRGSVHNSPLHF. CDR3 DNA sequence: TGTGCCTGGAGGGGTTCGGTCCATAATTCACCCCTCCACTTT.